These 12 T cell receptor beta chains share one sample of origin, sequenced in a study of blood T cells in healthy people across ages (dated by TCRdb to the mid-2010s). To prepare the library, 5' RACE was applied. Sequencing was carried out with an Illumina HiSeq 2500. A second PCR of roughly 6 to 12 cycles was run with a J-beta primer mix and a sample-barcoded 5' primer. The raw public reads went through TCRdb reprocessing: fastp at Q25, MiXCR clone calling, in-frame beta chains kept. One record per CDR3 amino acid sequence lists the most common genes and DNA. Across this sample there are 540,000 or so distinct CDR3 sequences, with around 50% seen only once. The top ten hold approximately 23% of the sample. The sequencing sample was made of blood. The receptor source for this set is a man at least 80 years old in good health.

This clonotype has more than one count but fewer than ten. This chain connects TRBV20-1 to TRBJ2-7, with D unclear. CDR3 size: 14 residues. Germline lookup yields CDR1 DFQATT and CDR2 SNEGSKA (reference sequence). The V gene lost 0 bases and the J gene lost 4 bases, with 13 bases spanning the gap. The CDR3 here is CSARDEERMYEQYF. Here the CDR3 DNA reads TGCAGTGCTAGAGATGAAGAGCGCATGTACGAGCAGTACTTC.

This clonotype showed up just a few times. The chain couples TRBV27 to TRBJ2-1; either TRBD1 or TRBD2 may fit D (5 bases each). This CDR3 has 14 amino acids. Trimming shortened V by 3 bases and J by 5 bases, and 11 bases separated the two germline ends. Germline CDR1 MNHEY, CDR2 SMNVEV (reference sequence). The CDR3 reads CASSFGARNNEQFF. The CDR3 bases are TGTGCCAGCAGTTTCGGGGCTCGGAACAATGAGCAGTTCTTC.

CDR3 in amino acids: CASSQTGQPQHF. CDR3 DNA: TGTGCCAGCAGCCAAACAGGTCAGCCCCAGCATTTT. The V call is TRBV14, the J call TRBJ1-5; TRBD1 is a possible D gene (5 bases). This CDR3 contains 12 residues. The V gene's germline CDR1 is SGHDN and CDR2 FVKESK. The V end lost 2 bases, the J end lost 6 bases, and 5 bases lay between the germline ends.

CDR3 nucleotide sequence: TGCAGTGCTAGAGAGGCCCGGGGGACAGATACGCAGTATTTT. This encodes CSAREARGTDTQYF. The V call is TRBV20-1, the J call TRBJ2-3; D perhaps matches TRBD2 (6 bases). Trimming stripped 0 bases from V and 3 bases from J, with 10 bases between. Germline lookup yields CDR1 DFQATT and CDR2 SNEGSKA (reference sequence). The CDR3 runs to 14 residues.

V is TRBV4-2 and J is TRBJ1-1; a possible D gene is TRBD1 (6 bases). The ends were cut back, 3 bases at V and 8 bases at J, with 16 bases in the middle. Germline V CDR1 and CDR2: LGHNA, YNFKEQ. The length of the CDR3 is 14 residues. The CDR3 loop reads CASSQELQGTEAFF. The CDR3, as DNA: TGTGCCAGCAGCCAGGAATTACAGGGAACCGAAGCTTTCTTT.

The CDR3, as DNA: TGCGCCAGCAGCTTTCCGGGACAAGACACTGAAGCTTTCTTT. This sequence encodes CASSFPGQDTEAFF. The rearrangement joins TRBV5-1 to TRBJ1-1; D is possibly TRBD1 (6 bases). CDR1 and CDR2 (germline): SGHRS, YFSETQ. The V gene lost 2 bases and the J gene lost 3 bases, with 11 bases spanning the gap. This CDR3 comprises 14 residues. Filled out from reference TRBV5-1 and TRBJ1-1, the complete variable domain reads KAGVTQTPRYLIKTRGQQVTLSCSPISGHRSVSWYQQTPGQGLQFLFEYFSETQRNKGNFPGRFSGRQFSNSRSEMNVSTLELGDSALYLCASSFPGQDTEAFFGQGTRLTVV.

This clonotype was seen a handful of times. The rearrangement uses TRBV29-1 and TRBJ1-2; TRBD1 matches at 9 bases. The CDR3 is 14 residues long. Germline V gene lookup returns CDR1 SQVTM and CDR2 ANQGSEA. The V and J ends lost 4 bases and 3 bases, in that order; junction bases with no gene match: 6. The CDR3 DNA follows: TGCAGCGTTGTGGGGGACAGGGACTACTATGGCTACACCTTC. Its translation is CSVVGDRDYYGYTF.

Only a few counts were recorded for this clonotype. The rearrangement uses TRBV7-2 and TRBJ2-7; a possible D gene is TRBD2 (5 bases). The germline V gene has CDR1 SGHTA and CDR2 FQGNSA. The CDR3 is 14 residues long. The V end was cut by 3 bases, the J end by 2 bases, with 11 bases between. The CDR3 loop is CASSFDSAAYEQYF. The CDR3 DNA follows: TGTGCCAGCAGCTTCGATAGCGCGGCCTACGAGCAGTACTTC.

The J gene is TRBJ2-1, the V gene TRBV7-2, with TRBD1 identical over 9 bases. V lost 5 bases, J lost 8 bases, and 4 bases stayed unmatched. Germline values: CDR1 SGHTA, CDR2 FQGNSA. The CDR3 has 13 amino acids. CDR3 nucleotide sequence: TGTGCCAGCAGCCCTGGGACAGGGTATGAGCAGTTCTTC. Translation gives CASSPGTGYEQFF.

The chain recombines TRBV20-1 with TRBJ1-6; 8 bases are shared with TRBD1. V lost 5 bases, J lost 5 bases, and 8 bases stayed unmatched. This CDR3 is 15 amino acids long. Germline values: CDR1 DFQATT, CDR2 SNEGSKA (reference sequence). CDR3 sequence: CSARDRPWDNSPLHF. The CDR3 nucleotides are TGCAGTGCTCGGGACAGGCCCTGGGATAATTCACCCCTCCACTTT.

The table lists this clonotype with a few counts. This sequence joins TRBV29-1 and TRBJ2-1, with TRBD2 matching over 8 bases. The CDR3 has 14 residues. Germline V gene data show CDR1 as SQVTM and CDR2 as ANQGSEA. Trimming at V came to 1 base and at J to 8 bases, leaving 7 bases not matched to a gene. The CDR3 sequence is CSVEVHSGIYEQFF. The CDR3 DNA sequence: TGCAGCGTTGAAGTCCATAGCGGGATCTATGAGCAGTTCTTC.

The chain couples TRBV7-2 to TRBJ2-7, with 14 bases fitting TRBD2. The CDR3 totals 15 residues. CDR1 is SGHTA, CDR2 FQGNSA, per germline. V shed 5 bases, J shed 6 bases, and the junction held 6 bases outside the gene matches. The CDR3 reads CASSRLAGGVGEQYF. CDR3 coding DNA: TGTGCCAGCAGCAGACTAGCGGGAGGGGTTGGCGAGCAGTACTTC.